The source of this TCR beta chain is a study of early T cells in non-severe SARS-CoV-2 infection. Individual cDNA molecules were tagged with unique molecular identifiers, the study reported. MiXCR was run by TCRdb on the 5' RACE reads, yielding one entry per CDR3 protein. The repertoire consists of about 70,000 distinct CDR3 sequences, with approximately 5% occurring once and the leading ten covering 7.3%. This clonotype was obtained from an adult who was a healthcare worker with PCR-confirmed SARS-CoV-2 infection or an uninfected control (not recorded which). The sequenced sample was whole blood, obtained at baseline.

The CDR3 is CASSPRTSGLHNEQFF. Written as DNA, the CDR3 is TGTGCCAGCAGCCCCCGGACTAGCGGTCTACACAATGAGCAGTTCTTC. The rearrangement joins TRBV9 to TRBJ2-1, with TRBD2 identical over 10 bases. Losses at the gene ends were 4 bases for V and 5 bases for J; bases not matched to a gene: 9. Germline V gives CDR1 SGDLS, CDR2 YYNGEE. There are 16 residues in the CDR3.